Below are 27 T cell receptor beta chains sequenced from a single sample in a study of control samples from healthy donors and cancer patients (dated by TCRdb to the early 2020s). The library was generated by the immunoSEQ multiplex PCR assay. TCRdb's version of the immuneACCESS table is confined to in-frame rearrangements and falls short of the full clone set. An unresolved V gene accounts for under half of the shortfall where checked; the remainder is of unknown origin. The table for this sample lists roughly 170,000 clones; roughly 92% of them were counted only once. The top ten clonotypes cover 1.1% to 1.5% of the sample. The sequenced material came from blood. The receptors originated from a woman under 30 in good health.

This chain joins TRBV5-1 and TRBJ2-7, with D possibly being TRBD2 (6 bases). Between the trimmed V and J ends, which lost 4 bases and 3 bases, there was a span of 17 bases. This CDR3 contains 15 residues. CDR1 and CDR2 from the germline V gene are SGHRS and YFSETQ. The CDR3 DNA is TGCGCCAGCAGCGACCCAGCGGGCGCCGGCTACGAGCAGTACTTC. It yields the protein CASSDPAGAGYEQYF.

Here the CDR3 reads CASSSQGINTEAFF. In DNA form, the CDR3 reads TGTGCCAGCAGTTCACAGGGGATCAACACTGAAGCTTTCTTT. J is TRBJ1-1 and V is TRBV28; 7 bases are a match to TRBD1. J gave up 2 bases and V 4 bases, and 4 bases lay outside the gene matches. Looked up from germline, CDR1 is MDHEN and CDR2 is SYDVKM. CDR3 length: 14 residues.

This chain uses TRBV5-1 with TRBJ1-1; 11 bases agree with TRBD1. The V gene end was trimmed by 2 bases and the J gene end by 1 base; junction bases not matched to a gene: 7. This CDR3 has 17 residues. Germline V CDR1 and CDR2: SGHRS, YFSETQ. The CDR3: CASSLRGQGAWNTEAFF. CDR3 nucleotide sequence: TGCGCCAGCAGCTTAAGAGGACAGGGGGCATGGAACACTGAAGCTTTCTTT.

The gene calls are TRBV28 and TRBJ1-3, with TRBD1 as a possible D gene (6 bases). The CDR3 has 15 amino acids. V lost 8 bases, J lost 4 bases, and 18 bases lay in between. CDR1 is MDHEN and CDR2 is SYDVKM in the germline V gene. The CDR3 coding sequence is TGTGCCAGCGGCACGGGAGGCGGACAGGGAAACACCATATATTTT. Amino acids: CASGTGGGQGNTIYF.

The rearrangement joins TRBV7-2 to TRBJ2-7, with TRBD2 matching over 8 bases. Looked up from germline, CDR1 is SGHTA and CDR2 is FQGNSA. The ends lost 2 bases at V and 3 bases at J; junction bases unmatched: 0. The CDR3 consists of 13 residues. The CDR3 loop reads CASSLSGSYEQYF. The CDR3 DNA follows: TGTGCCAGCAGCTTAAGCGGGAGCTACGAGCAGTACTTC.

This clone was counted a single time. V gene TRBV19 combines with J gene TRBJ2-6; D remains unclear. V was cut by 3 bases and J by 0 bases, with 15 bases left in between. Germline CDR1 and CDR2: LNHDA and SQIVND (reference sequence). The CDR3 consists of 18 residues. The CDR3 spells CASSILRVQSSGANVLTF. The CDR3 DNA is TGTGCCAGTAGTATTTTACGGGTCCAGAGCTCTGGGGCCAACGTCCTGACTTTC.

The CDR3 is CATSREGGGGTDTQYF. DNA for the CDR3: TGTGCCACCAGCAGAGAAGGCGGGGGGGGTACAGATACGCAGTATTTT. The chain couples TRBV15 to TRBJ2-3; 9 positions match TRBD2. This CDR3 spans 16 amino acids. Trimming at V came to 0 bases and at J to 3 bases, leaving 4 bases not matched to a gene. Germline V gene lookup returns CDR1 LNHNV and CDR2 YYDKDF (reference sequence).

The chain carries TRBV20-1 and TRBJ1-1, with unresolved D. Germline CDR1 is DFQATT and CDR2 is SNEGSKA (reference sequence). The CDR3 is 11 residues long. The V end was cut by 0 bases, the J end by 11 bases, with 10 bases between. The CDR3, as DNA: TGCAGTGCTAGAGATCCCACTTGGGCTTTCTTT. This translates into CSARDPTWAFF.

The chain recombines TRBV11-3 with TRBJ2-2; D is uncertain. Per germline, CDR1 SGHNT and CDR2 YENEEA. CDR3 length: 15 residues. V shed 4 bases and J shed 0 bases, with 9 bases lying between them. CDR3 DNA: TGTGCCAGCAGCTCTCCCCACACGAACACCGGGGAGCTGTTTTTT. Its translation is CASSSPHTNTGELFF.

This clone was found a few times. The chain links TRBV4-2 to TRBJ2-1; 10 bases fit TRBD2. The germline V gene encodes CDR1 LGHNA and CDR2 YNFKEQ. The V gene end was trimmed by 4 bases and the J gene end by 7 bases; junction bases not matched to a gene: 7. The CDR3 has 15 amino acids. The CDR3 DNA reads TGTGCCAGCAGCCTTAAAGCGGGAGGGCCTAATGAGCAGTTCTTC. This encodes CASSLKAGGPNEQFF.

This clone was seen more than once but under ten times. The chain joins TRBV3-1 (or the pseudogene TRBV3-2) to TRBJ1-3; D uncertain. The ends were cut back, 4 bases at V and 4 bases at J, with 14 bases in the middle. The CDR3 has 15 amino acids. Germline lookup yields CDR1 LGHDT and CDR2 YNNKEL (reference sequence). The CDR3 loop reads CASSPHPVTGNTIYF. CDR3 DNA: TGTGCCAGCAGCCCCCACCCCGTTACCGGAAACACCATATATTTT.

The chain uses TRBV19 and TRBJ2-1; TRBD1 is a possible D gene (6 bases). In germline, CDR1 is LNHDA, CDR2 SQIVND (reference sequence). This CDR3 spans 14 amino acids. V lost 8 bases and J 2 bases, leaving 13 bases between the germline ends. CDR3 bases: TGTGCCAGTCGGGTGGACAGAACCTACAATGAGCAGTTCTTC. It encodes CASRVDRTYNEQFF.

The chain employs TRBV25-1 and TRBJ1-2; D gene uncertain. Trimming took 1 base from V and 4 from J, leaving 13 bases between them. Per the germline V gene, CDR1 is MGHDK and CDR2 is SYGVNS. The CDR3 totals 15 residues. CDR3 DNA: TGTGCCAGCAGTGAATTGAGTGAGTTTGGCTATGGCTACACCTTC. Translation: CASSELSEFGYGYTF.

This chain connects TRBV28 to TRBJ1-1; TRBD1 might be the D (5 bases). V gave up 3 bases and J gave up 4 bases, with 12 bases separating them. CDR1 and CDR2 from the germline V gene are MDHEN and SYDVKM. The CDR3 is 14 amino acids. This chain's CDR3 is CASSFSYGGTEAFF. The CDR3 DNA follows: TGTGCCAGCAGTTTTTCCTACGGGGGCACTGAAGCTTTCTTT.

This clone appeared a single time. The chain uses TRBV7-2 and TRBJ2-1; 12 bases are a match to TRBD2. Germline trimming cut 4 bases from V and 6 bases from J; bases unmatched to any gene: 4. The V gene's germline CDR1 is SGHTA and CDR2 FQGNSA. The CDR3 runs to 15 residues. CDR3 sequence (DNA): TGTGCCAGCAGCTGGACTAGCGGGATTTCCAATGAGCAGTTCTTC. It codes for CASSWTSGISNEQFF.

CDR3 sequence (DNA): TGTGCCAGCAGTCCGCGCGAGACTGAAGCTTTCTTT. Protein sequence: CASSPRETEAFF. This chain links TRBV6-6 with TRBJ1-1; no clear D gene. The CDR3 totals 12 residues. The V and J ends lost 5 bases and 5 bases respectively, with 9 bases between them. The germline CDR1 and CDR2 sequences are MNHNY and SVGAGI (reference sequence).

Written as DNA, the CDR3 is TGTGCCAGCGGCCGGCTGTATGGCTACACCTTC. It is translated as CASGRLYGYTF. V usage is TRBV27 and J usage is TRBJ1-2; D is uncertain. In germline, CDR1 is MNHEY, CDR2 SMNVEV (reference sequence). The CDR3 totals 11 residues. The ends were cut back, 8 bases at V and 5 bases at J, with 9 bases in the middle.

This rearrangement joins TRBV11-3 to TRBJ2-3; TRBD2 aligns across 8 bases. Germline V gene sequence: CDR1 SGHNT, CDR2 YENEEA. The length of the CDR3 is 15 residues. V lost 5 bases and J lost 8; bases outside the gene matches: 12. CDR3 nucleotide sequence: TGTGCCAGCAGCCCGAGCGGGGGTCTAGGGAGTACGCAGTATTTT. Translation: CASSPSGGLGSTQYF.

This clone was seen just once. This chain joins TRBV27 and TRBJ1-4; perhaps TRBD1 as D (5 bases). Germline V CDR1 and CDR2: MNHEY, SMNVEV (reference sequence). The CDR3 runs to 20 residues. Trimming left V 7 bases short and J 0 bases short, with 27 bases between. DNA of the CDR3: TGTGCCAGCAATTCTCCGCGGGGGAGGGCCGACCCCTCAACTAATGAAAAACTGTTTTTT. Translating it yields CASNSPRGRADPSTNEKLFF.

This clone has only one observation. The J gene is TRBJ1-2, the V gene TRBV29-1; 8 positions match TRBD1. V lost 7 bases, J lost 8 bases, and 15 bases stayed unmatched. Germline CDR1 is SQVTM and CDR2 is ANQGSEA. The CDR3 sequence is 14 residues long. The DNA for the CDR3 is TGCAGCGGGAGGACAGGGAGTACAGCTGGCGGCTACACCTTC. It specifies CSGRTGSTAGGYTF.

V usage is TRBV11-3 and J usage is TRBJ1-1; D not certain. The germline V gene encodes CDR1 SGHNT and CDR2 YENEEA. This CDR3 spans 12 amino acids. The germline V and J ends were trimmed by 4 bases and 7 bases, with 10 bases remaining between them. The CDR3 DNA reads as TGTGCCAGCAGCTCCGGACTGAATGAAGCTTTCTTT. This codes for CASSSGLNEAFF. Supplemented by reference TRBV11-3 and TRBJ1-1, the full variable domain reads EAGVVQSPRYKIIEKKQPVAFWCNPISGHNTLYWYLQNLGQGPELLIRYENEEAVDDSQLPKDRFSAERLKGVDSTLKIQPAELGDSAVYLCASSSGLNEAFFGQGTRLTVV.

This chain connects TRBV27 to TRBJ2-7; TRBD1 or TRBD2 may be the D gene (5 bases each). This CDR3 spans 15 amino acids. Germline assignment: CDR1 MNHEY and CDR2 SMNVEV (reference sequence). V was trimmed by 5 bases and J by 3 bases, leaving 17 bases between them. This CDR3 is CASSPMWGKVYEQYF. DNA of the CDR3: TGTGCCAGCAGTCCGATGTGGGGGAAGGTCTACGAGCAGTACTTC.

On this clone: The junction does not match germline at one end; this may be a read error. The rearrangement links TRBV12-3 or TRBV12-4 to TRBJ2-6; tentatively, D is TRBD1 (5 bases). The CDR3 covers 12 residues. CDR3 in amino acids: CASSLALTVFSF. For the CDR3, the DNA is TGTGCCAGCAGTTTAGCCTTGACAGTATTCTCTTTC.

CDR3 DNA: TGTGCCACCAGCAGGGAGGGGAGCAATCAGCCCCAGCATTTT. Translating it yields CATSREGSNQPQHF. The J gene is TRBJ1-5, the V gene TRBV15, with D perhaps matching TRBD1 (5 bases). Trimming took off 3 bases at V and 1 base at J, with 7 bases between the two ends. This CDR3 region has 14 residues. Germline V lookup: CDR1 LNHNV, CDR2 YYDKDF (reference sequence).

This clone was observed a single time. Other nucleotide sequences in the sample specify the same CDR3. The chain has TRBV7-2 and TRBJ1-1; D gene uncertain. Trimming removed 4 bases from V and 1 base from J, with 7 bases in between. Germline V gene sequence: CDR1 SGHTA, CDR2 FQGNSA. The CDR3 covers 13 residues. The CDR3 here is CASSSRGNTEAFF. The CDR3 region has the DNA TGTGCCAGCAGCTCTCGGGGGAACACTGAAGCTTTCTTT.

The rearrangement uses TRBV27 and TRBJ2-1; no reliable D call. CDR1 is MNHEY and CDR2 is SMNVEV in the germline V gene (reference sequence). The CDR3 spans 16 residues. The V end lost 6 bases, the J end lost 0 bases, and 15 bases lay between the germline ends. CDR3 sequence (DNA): TGTGCCAGCAGCTCGGTTGGGTCACTCTCCTACAATGAGCAGTTCTTC. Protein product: CASSSVGSLSYNEQFF.

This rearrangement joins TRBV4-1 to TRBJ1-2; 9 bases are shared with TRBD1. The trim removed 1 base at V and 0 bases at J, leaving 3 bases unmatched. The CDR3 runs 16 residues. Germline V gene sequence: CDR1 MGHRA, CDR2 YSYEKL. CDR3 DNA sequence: TGCGCCAGCAGCCAAGGCGGGACAGGGTCTAACTATGGCTACACCTTC. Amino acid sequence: CASSQGGTGSNYGYTF.